The T cell receptor beta chain described here comes from a study of CD8 T cells in Susac syndrome. From blood CD8+ and CD4+ T cells, TCR beta sequences were generated. The study used treatment-naive patients who had stable or active relapsing-remitting disease as multiple sclerosis controls. The CD8+ and CD4+ T cells were negatively isolated, with the TEMRA cells enriched by FACS. In germline, CDR1 is DFQATT, CDR2 SNEGSKA (reference sequence). Trimming stripped 0 bases from V and 3 bases from J, with 12 bases between. The CDR3 contains 15 residues. Random hexamers were used to reverse transcribe the RNA input (about 0.45 to 1 ug). The CDR3 of TCR beta was amplified by immunoSEQ multiplex PCR across 54 Vbeta and 13 Jbeta. TCRdb called the immunoSEQ multiplex PCR reads again in MiXCR, with one record for every CDR3 protein. Of approximately 300,000 distinct CDR3 sequences listed, about 88% are singletons.

Sequenced input: CD8+ T cells from PBMCs. This receptor was obtained from a human donor with multiple sclerosis. The chain combines TRBV20-1 with TRBJ1-5, with no clear D. In DNA form, the CDR3 reads TGCAGTGCTAGAGATCTTTGGCAGCACAATCAGCCCCAGCATTTT. This gives the protein CSARDLWQHNQPQHF.